Listed below are T cell receptor beta chains from one sample, sequenced in a study of OX40 agonist ivuxolimab in advanced cancers. Assay: immunoSEQ multiplex PCR; the TCRdb copy retains only in-frame clones and omits some. Of 90,000 to 100,000 clones listed, about 90% are singletons. Sample: CD4+ or CD8+ T cells sorted from blood, taken in a trial of the OX40 agonist ivuxolimab. These receptors originate from an adult with an advanced solid tumor such as melanoma, head and neck, liver or kidney cancer. Both conserved end residues are part of each CDR3.

j_call v_call cdr3_aa
TRBJ1-3 TRBV28 CASREQGDRNTIYF
TRBJ1-2 TRBV10-3 CAISEIYGYTF
TRBJ2-7 TRBV7-8 CASSLGGGGFDEQYF
TRBJ2-3 TRBV4-3 CASSQEASGAGGTQYF
TRBJ2-5 TRBV5-1 CASSPIRQVQETQYF
TRBJ2-2 TRBV2 CASIPRGGTGELFF
TRBJ2-3 TRBV7-9 CASSSTSGGPRDTQYF
TRBJ2-3 TRBV6-5 CASKKFGGLTDTQYF
TRBJ2-7 TRBV28 CASRPTGGREQYF
TRBJ2-7 TRBV6-5 CASILGQGNEQYF
TRBJ1-5 TRBV10-2 CASRPASGNQPQHF
TRBJ1-2 TRBV7-8 CASSKQGRDYGYTF
TRBJ2-2 TRBV11-2 CASSLALGVGTGELFF
TRBJ2-1 TRBV11-2 CASSRQGQQFF
TRBJ1-2 TRBV11-2 CASSLGFEYGYTF
TRBJ2-7 TRBV2 CASQDRGLSYEQYF
TRBJ1-4 TRBV7-2 CASSSRINEKLFF
TRBJ1-2 TRBV27 CASSYGHDPMGGYTF
TRBJ2-7 TRBV27 CASSLRGLADYEQYF
TRBJ1-6 TRBV14 CASSQERRNSPLHF
TRBJ1-2 TRBV7-9 CASSVHDRSNYGYTF
TRBJ1-3 TRBV6-1 CASSEANRVSGNTIYF
TRBJ1-1 TRBV18 CASSQIGQRFTEAFF
TRBJ1-4 TRBV28 CASRFATNEKLFF
TRBJ2-7 TRBV2 CASTPLLNSYEQYF
TRBJ2-3 TRBV9 CASSVGERADTQYF
TRBJ1-4 TRBV30 CAWSSTRTEMGTNEKLFF
TRBJ1-2 TRBV18 CASSPGGRNTF
TRBJ1-3 TRBV28 CASSFQAGNTIYF
TRBJ2-1 TRBV27 CASSRWEGLGSSNEQFF
TRBJ1-5 TRBV18 CASSPRGQGSQPQHF
TRBJ2-7 TRBV10-2 CASSDLRGGDSYEQYF
TRBJ1-2 TRBV7-2 CASSWETGGSNGGYTF
TRBJ2-7 TRBV2 CASSPTSYEQYF
TRBJ2-7 TRBV5-6 CASSYGRDSYEQYF
TRBJ2-2 TRBV10-2 CASSPWGNTGELFF
TRBJ2-1 TRBV4-3 CASKRGGTGNNEQFF
TRBJ2-1 TRBV4-3 CASSQGGGQHNEQFF
TRBJ1-4 TRBV6-5 CASSVQGSEKLFF
TRBJ1-5 TRBV6-1 CASEEGAGSDQPQHF
TRBJ1-2 TRBV6-6 CASGQGYGYTF
TRBJ1-2 TRBV7-2 CASKGQGAYGYTF
TRBJ2-1 TRBV18 CASSPPGLAGGDEQFF
TRBJ2-2 TRBV7-2 CASSTSGGVTGELFF
TRBJ1-6 TRBV11-3 CASSFGIDSPLHF
TRBJ2-7 TRBV29-1 CSVEVALGSYEQYF
TRBJ1-4 TRBV5-6 CASTTFGDEVNEKLFF
TRBJ2-1 TRBV11-2 CASSAIGGRTGEQFF
TRBJ2-7 TRBV7-9 CASSWDNSQQYF
TRBJ2-3 TRBV2 CASRARLAGNTDTQYF
TRBJ1-3 TRBV7-6 CASTPTTPGAGNTIYF
TRBJ2-3 TRBV18 CASSPTSRSGTDTQYF
TRBJ2-7 TRBV5-1 CASSPGTGNSYEQYF
TRBJ2-5 TRBV5-4 CASSRPTSGGVETQYF
TRBJ1-6 TRBV28 CASSLKAGRFNNSPLHF
TRBJ2-3 TRBV28 CASSSGGAKDTQYF
TRBJ1-6 TRBV7-9 CASSFSESYNSPLHF